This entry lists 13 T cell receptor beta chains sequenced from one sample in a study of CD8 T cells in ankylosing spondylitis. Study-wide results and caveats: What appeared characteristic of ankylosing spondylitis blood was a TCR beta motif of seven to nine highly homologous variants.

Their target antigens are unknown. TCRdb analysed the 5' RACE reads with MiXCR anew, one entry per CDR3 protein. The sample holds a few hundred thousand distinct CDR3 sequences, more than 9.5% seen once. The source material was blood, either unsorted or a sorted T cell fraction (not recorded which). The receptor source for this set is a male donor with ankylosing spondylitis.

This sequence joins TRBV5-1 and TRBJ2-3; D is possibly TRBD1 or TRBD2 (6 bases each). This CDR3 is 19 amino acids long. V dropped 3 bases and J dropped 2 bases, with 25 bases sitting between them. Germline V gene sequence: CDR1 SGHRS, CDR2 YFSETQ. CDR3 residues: CASSSPLMGGPHTTDTQYF. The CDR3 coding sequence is TGCGCCAGCAGCTCTCCCTTGATGGGGGGCCCACATACCACAGATACGCAGTATTTT.

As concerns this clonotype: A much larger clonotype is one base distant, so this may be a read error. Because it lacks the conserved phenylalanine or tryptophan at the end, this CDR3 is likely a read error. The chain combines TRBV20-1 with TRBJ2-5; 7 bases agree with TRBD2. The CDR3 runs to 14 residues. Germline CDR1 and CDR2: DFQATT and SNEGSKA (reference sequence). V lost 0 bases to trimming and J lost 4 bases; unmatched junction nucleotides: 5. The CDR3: CSAREASGVETQYS. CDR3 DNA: TGCAGTGCTAGAGAGGCTAGCGGCGTAGAGACCCAGTACTCC.

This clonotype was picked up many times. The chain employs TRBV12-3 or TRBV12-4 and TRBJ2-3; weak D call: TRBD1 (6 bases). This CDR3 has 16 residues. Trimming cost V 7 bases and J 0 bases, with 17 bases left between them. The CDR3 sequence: CASIPQDRFSTDTQYF. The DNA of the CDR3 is TGTGCCAGCATACCCCAGGACAGATTTAGCACAGATACGCAGTATTTT.

The CDR3 loop reads CAISFQGSTDEAFF. In nucleotides, the CDR3 is TGTGCCATCAGTTTCCAGGGTTCTACGGATGAAGCTTTCTTT. This chain links TRBV10-3 with TRBJ1-1; TRBD1 might be the D (5 bases). With 5 bases removed from V and 7 bases from J, the gap between germline ends came to 17 bases. The CDR3 covers 14 residues. Looked up from germline, CDR1 is ENHRY and CDR2 is SYGVKD.

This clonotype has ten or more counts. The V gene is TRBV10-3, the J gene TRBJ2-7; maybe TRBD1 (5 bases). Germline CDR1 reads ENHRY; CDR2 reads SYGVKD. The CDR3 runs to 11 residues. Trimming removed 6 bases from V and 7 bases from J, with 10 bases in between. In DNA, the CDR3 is TGTGCCATCAGACACGACAGAGAGCAGTACGTC. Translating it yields CAIRHDREQYV.

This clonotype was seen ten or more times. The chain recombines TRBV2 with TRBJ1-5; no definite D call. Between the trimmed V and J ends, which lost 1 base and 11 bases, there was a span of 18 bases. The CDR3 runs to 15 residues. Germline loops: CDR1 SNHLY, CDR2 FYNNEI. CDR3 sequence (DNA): TGTGCCAGCAGTGAAGGTTGGGGAAGCCTCGGGGCCCAGCATTTT. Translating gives CASSEGWGSLGAQHF. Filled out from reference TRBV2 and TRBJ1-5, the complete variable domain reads EPEVTQTPSHQVTQMGQEVILRCVPISNHLYFYWYRQILGQKVEFLVSFYNNEISEKSEIFDDQFSVERPDGSNFTLKIRSTKLEDSAMYFCASSEGWGSLGAQHFGDGTRLSIL.

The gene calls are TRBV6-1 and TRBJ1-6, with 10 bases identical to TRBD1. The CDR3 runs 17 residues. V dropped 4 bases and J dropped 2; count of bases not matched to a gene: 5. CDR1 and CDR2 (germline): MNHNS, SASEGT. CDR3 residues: CASSAGQGVTYNSPLHF. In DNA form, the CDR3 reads TGTGCCAGCAGTGCCGGACAGGGGGTTACCTATAATTCACCCCTCCACTTT.

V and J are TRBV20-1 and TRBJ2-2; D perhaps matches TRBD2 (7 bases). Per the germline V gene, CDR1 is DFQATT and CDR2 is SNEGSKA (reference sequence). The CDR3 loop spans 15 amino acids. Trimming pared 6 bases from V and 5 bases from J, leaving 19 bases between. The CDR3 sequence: CSAPNYGGRTGELFF. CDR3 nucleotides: TGCAGTGCGCCTAACTACGGGGGGCGAACCGGGGAGCTGTTTTTT.

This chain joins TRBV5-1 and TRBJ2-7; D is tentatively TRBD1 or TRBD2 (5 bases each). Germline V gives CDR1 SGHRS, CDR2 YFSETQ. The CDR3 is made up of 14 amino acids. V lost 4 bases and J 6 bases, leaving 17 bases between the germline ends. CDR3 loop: CASSRAGDDSEQYF. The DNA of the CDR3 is TGCGCCAGCAGCCGCGCCGGGGATGACAGCGAGCAGTACTTC.

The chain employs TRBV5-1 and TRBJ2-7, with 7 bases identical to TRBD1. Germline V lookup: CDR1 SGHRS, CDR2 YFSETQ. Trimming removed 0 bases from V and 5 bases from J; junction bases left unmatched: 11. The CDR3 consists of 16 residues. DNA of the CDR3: TGCGCCAGCAGCTTGGGACCGGGACAGCCTTGGGACGAGCAGTACTTC. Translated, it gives CASSLGPGQPWDEQYF.

CDR3 in DNA: TGTGCCAGCAGCTTACGGCAGGGGGCGAAGTACGAGCAGTACGTC. Its translation is CASSLRQGAKYEQYV. V usage is TRBV13 and J usage is TRBJ2-7; TRBD1 agrees at 8 bases. Germline CDR1 PRHDT, CDR2 FYEKMQ (reference sequence). Germline trimming cut 2 bases from V and 4 bases from J; bases unmatched to any gene: 7. This CDR3 is 15 amino acids long.

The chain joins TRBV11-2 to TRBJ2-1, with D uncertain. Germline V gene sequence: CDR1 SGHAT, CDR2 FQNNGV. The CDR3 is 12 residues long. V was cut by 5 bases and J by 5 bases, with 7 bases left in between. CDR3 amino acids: CASSRIDNEQFF. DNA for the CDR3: TGTGCCAGCAGCCGGATAGACAATGAGCAGTTCTTC.

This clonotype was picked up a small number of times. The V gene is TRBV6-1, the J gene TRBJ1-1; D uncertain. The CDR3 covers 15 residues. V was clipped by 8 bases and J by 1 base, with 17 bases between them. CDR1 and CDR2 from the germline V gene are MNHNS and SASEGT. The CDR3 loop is CASLEFGLSNTEAFF. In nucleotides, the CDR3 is TGTGCCAGCCTAGAGTTCGGACTCTCGAACACTGAAGCTTTCTTT.